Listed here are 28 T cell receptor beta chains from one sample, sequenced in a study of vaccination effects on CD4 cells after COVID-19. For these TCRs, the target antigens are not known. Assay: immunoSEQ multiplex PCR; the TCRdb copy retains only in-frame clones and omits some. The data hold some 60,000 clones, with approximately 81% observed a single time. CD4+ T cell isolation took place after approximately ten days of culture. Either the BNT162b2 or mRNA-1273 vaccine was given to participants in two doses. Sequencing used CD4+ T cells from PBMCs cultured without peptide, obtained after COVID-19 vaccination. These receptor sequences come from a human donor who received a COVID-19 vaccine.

CDR3 sequence reads: CASARTVGNTIYF. The DNA of the CDR3 is TGTGCCAGCGCCAGGACAGTTGGAAACACCATATATTTT. The V and J genes are TRBV2 and TRBJ1-3; tentatively, D is TRBD1 (6 bases). The CDR3 spans 13 residues. V lost 8 bases and J 3 bases, leaving 11 bases between the germline ends. CDR1 and CDR2 from the germline V gene are SNHLY and FYNNEI. The whole variable domain, remainder taken from reference TRBV2 and TRBJ1-3, is EPEVTQTPSHQVTQMGQEVILRCVPISNHLYFYWYRQILGQKVEFLVSFYNNEISEKSEIFDDQFSVERPDGSNFTLKIRSTKLEDSAMYFCASARTVGNTIYFGEGSWLTVV.

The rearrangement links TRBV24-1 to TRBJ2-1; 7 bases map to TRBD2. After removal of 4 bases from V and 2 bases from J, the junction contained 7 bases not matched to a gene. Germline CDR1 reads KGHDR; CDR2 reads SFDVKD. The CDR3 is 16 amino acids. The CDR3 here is CATSDSTGGPYNEQFF. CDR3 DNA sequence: TGTGCCACCAGTGACTCAACGGGGGGTCCCTACAATGAGCAGTTCTTC.

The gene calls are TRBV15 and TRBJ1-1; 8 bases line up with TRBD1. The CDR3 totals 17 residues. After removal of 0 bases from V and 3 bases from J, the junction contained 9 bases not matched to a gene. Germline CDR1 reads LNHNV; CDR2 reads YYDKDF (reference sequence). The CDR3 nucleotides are TGTGCCACCAGCAGAGATTTGTGGACAGGGTTAGACACTGAAGCTTTCTTT. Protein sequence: CATSRDLWTGLDTEAFF.

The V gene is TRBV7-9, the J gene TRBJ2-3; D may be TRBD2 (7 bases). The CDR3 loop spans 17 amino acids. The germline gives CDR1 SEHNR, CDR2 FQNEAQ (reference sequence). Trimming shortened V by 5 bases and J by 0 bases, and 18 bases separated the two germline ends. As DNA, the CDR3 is TGTGCCAGCAGCCCGGCGGGGGTGACAGGAAGCACAGATACGCAGTATTTT. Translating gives CASSPAGVTGSTDTQYF.

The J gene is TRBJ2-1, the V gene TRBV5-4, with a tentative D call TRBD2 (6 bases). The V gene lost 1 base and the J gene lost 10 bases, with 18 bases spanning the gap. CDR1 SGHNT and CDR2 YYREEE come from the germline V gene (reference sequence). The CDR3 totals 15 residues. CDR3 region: CASSLQREFGREQFF. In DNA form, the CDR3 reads TGTGCCAGCAGCTTGCAACGGGAGTTCGGACGGGAGCAGTTCTTC.

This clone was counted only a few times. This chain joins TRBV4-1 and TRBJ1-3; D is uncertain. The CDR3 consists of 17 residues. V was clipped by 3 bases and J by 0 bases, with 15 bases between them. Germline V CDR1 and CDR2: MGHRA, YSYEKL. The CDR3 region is CASSQVAHSSSGNTIYF. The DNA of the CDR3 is TGCGCCAGCAGCCAGGTTGCACATTCGAGCTCTGGAAACACCATATATTTT.

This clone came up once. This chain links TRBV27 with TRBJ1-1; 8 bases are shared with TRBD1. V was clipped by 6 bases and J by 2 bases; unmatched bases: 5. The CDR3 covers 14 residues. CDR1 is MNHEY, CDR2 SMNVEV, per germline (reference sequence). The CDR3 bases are TGTGCCAGCAGAACAGGGGGGGGAAACACTGAAGCTTTCTTT. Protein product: CASRTGGGNTEAFF.

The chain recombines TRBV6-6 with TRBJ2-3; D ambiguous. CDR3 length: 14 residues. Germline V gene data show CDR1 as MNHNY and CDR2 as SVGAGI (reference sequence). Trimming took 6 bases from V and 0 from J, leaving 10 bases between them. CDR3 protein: CASRNGGSTDTQYF. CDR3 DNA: TGTGCCAGCAGAAACGGCGGAAGCACAGATACGCAGTATTTT.

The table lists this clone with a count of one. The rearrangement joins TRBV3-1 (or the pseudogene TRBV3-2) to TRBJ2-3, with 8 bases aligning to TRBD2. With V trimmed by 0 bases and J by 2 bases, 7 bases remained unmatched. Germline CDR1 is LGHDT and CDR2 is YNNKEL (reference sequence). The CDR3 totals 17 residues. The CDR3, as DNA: TGTGCCAGCAGCCAAGAATTAGGCGGGGGGTACACAGATACGCAGTATTTT. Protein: CASSQELGGGYTDTQYF.

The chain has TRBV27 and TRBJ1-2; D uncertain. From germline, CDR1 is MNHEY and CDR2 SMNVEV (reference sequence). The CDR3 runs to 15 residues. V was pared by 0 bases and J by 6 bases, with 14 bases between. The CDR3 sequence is CASSLSRPVVDGYTF. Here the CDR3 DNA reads TGTGCCAGCAGTTTATCCCGTCCCGTGGTTGATGGCTACACCTTC.

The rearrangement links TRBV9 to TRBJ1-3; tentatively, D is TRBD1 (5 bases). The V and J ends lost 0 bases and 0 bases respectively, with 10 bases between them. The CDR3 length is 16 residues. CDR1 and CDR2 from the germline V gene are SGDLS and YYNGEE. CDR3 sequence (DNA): TGTGCCAGCAGCGTAGAGGGGCCTGGCTCTGGAAACACCATATATTTT. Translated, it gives CASSVEGPGSGNTIYF.

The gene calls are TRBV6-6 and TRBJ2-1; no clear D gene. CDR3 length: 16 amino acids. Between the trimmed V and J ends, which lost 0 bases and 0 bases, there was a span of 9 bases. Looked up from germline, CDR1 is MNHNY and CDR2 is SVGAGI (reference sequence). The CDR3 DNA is TGTGCCAGCAGTTACTCAGGGCTTAGCTCCTACAATGAGCAGTTCTTC. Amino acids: CASSYSGLSSYNEQFF.

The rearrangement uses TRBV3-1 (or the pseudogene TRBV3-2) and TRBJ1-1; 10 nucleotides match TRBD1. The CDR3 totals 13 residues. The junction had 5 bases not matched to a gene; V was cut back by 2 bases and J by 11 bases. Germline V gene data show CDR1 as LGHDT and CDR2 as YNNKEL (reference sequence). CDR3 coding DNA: TGTGCCAGCAGCCAATCTCGGGACAGGGGCGCTTTCTTT. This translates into CASSQSRDRGAFF.

CDR3 protein: CASSPLPGPNNEQFF. CDR3 in DNA: TGTGCCAGCTCACCTTTACCGGGACCAAACAATGAGCAGTTCTTC. The rearrangement joins TRBV18 to TRBJ2-1, with D perhaps given as TRBD1 or TRBD2 (5 bases each). Germline loops: CDR1 KGHSH, CDR2 LQKENI. Between the trimmed V and J ends, which lost 3 bases and 5 bases, there was a span of 14 bases. The CDR3 runs to 15 residues.

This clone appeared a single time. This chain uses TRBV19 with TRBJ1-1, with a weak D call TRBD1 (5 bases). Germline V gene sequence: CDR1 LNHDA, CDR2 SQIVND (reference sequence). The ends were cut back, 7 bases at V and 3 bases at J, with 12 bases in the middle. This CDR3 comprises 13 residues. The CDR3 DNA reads TGTGCCAGTACCCCCCGACAGCACACTGAAGCTTTCTTT. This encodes CASTPRQHTEAFF.

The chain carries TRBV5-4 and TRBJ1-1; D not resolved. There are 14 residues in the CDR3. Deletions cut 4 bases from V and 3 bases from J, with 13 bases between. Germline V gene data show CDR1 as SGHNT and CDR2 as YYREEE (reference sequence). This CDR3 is CASSRPDGYTEAFF. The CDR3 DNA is TGTGCCAGCAGCCGGCCGGATGGGTACACTGAAGCTTTCTTT.

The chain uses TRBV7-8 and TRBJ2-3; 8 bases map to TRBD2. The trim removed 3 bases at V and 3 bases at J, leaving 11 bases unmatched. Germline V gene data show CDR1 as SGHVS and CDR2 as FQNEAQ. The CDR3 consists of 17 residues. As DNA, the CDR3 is TGTGCCAGCAGCTTCCCCGGGGGAGCGGGGGTAACAGATACGCAGTATTTT. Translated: CASSFPGGAGVTDTQYF.

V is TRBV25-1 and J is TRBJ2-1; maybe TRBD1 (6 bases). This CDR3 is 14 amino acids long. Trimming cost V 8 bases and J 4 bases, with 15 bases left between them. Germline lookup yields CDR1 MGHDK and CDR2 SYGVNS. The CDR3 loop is CASLSGQTYNEQFF. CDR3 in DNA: TGTGCCAGCCTCTCAGGACAGACTTACAATGAGCAGTTCTTC.

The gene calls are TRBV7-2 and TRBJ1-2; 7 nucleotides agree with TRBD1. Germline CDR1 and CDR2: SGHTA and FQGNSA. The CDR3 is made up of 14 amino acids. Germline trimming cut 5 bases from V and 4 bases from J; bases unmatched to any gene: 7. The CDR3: CASSGPGGGYGYTF. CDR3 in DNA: TGTGCCAGCAGCGGACCAGGGGGTGGCTATGGCTACACCTTC.

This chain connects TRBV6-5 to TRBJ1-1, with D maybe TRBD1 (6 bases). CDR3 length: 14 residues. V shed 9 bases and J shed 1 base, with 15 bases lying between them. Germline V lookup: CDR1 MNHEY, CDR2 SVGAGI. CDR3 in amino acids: CASRGGPGNTEAFF. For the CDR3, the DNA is TGTGCCAGTCGGGGGGGGCCGGGGAACACTGAAGCTTTCTTT.

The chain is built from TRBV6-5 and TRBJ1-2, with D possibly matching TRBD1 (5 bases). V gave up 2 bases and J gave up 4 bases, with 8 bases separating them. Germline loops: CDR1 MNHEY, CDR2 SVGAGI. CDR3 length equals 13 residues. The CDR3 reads CASSYRGTYGYTF. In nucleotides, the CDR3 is TGTGCCAGCAGTTACCGGGGGACCTATGGCTACACCTTC.

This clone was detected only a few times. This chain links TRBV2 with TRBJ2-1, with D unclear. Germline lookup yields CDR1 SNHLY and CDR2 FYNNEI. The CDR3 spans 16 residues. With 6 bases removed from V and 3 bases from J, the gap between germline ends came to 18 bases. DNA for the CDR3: TGTGCCAGCAGCCATGCCAAGTTGGCGGACTACAATGAGCAGTTCTTC. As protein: CASSHAKLADYNEQFF.

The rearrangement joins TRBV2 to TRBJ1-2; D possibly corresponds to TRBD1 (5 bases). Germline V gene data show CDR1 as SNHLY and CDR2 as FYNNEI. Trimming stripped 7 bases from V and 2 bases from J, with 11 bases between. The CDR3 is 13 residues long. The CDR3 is CASKQEGNYGYTF. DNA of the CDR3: TGTGCCAGCAAACAGGAGGGGAACTATGGCTACACCTTC.

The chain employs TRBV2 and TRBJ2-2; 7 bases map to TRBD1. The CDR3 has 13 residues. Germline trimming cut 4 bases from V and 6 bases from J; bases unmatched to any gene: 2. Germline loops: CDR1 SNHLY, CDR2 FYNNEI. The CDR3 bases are TGTGCCAGCAGTGGGCAGGGGGCCGGGGAGCTGTTTTTT. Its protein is CASSGQGAGELFF.

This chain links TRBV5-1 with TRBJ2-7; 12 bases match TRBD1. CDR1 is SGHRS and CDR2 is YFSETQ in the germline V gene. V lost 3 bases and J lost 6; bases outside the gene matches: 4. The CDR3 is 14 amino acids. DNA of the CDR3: TGCGCCAGCAGCTCCGGGACAGGGGGCGGCGAGCAGTACTTC. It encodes CASSSGTGGGEQYF.

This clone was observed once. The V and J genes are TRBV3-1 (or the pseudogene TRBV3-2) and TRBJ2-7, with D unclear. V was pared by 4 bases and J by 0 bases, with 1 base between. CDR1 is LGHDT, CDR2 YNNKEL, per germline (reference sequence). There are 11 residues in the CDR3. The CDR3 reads CASSLSYEQYF. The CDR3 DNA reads TGTGCCAGCAGCCTCTCCTACGAGCAGTACTTC.

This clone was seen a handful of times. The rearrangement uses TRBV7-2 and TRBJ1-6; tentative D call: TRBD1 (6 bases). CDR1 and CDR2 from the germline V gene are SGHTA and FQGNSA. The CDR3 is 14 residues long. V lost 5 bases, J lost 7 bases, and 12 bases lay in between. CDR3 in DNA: TGTGCCAGCAGCCTCAGGGGATGGAATTCACCCCTCCACTTT. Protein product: CASSLRGWNSPLHF. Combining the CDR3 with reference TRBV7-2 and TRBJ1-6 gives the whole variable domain GAGVSQSPSNKVTEKGKDVELRCDPISGHTALYWYRQSLGQGLEFLIYFQGNSAPDKSGLPSDRFSAERTGGSVSTLTIQRTQQEDSAVYLCASSLRGWNSPLHFGNGTRLTVT.

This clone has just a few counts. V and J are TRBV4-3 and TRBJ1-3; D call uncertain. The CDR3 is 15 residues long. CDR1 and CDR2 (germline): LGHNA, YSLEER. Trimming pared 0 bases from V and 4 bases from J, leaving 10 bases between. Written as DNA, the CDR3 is TGCGCCAGCAGCCAAGATCCCCAGTCAGGAAACACCATATATTTT. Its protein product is CASSQDPQSGNTIYF.